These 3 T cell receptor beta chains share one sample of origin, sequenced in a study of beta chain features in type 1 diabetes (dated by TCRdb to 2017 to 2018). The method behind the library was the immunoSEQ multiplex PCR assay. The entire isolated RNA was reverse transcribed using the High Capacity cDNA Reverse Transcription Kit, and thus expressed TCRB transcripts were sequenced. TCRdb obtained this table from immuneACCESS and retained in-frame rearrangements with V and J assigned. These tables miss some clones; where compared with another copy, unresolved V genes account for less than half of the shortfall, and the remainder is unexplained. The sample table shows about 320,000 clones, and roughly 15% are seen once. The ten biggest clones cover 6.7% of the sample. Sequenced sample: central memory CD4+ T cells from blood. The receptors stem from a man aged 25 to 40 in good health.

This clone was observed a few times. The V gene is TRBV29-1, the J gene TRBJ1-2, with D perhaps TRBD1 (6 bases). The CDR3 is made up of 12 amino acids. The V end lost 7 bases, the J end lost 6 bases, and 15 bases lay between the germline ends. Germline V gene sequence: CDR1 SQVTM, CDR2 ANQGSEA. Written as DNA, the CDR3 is TGCAGCGACCTCAGGGGCAGGGATGGCTACACCTTC. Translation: CSDLRGRDGYTF.

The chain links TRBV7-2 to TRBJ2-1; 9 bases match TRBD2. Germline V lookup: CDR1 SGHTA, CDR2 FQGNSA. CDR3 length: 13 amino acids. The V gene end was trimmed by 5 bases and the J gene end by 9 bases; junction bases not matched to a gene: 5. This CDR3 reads CASSQEAGGEQFF. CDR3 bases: TGTGCCAGCAGCCAAGAAGCGGGAGGTGAGCAGTTCTTC.

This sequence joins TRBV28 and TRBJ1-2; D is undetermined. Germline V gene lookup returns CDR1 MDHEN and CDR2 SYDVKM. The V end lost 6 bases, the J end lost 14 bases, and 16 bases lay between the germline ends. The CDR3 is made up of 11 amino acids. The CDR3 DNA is TGTGCCAGCAGACGCACCGGGCCTGGGACCTTC. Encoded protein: CASRRTGPGTF.